This T cell receptor (beta chain) stems from a study of blood T cells in healthy people across ages. V was clipped by 5 bases and J by 4 bases; unmatched bases: 17. Germline assignment: CDR1 DFQATT and CDR2 SNEGSKA (reference sequence). The CDR3 has 17 amino acids. The sample holds a few counts of this clonotype. A second PCR, run for about 7 to 11 cycles, used a sample-barcoded 5' primer plus a J-beta primer mix. TCRdb used MiXCR to reprocess the 5' RACE reads, holding one entry per CDR3 protein. The sample has 700,000 to 900,000 distinct CDR3 sequences, about 26% seen once; the top ten hold around 3%. The same sample was also studied in work on T cells of mothers and their children.

The chain has TRBV20-1 and TRBJ2-1, with TRBD2 identical over 7 bases. Material for sequencing was blood. This clonotype was sampled from a boy aged 10-17 years in good health. CDR3 nucleotide sequence: TGCAGTGCTGATGACGGGGGGTCAAAGAGCTCTTACAATGAGCAGTTCTTC. This codes for CSADDGGSKSSYNEQFF.